This is a list of T cell receptor beta chains from one sample in a study of blood T cell repertoires in COVID-19. Clones were read by immunoSEQ multiplex PCR, and TCRdb kept only the in-frame ones, dropping some. Among 140,000 or so clones listed, around 83% were seen once. The sequenced material came from peripheral blood. These receptors all come from a human donor with acute or convalescent COVID-19. The donor label of this sample is uncertain. The CDR3 runs from the conserved cysteine through the conserved F or W. D genes are given only for firm matches. Part of the rows lack a size; the others show once, few, many or a class for expanded clones.

>TRBV5-6|TRBJ2-3|NA|NA
CASSLKSGGVTDTQYF
TGTGCCAGCAGCTTGAAATCAGGAGGGGTCACAGATACGCAGTATTTT
>TRBV3-1/TRBV3-2|TRBJ1-3|NA|NA
CASSQREGLHRNTIYF
TGTGCCAGCAGCCAAAGGGAGGGTCTTCATAGAAACACCATATATTTT
>TRBV2|TRBJ1-6|NA|NA
CASSETGNRNSPLHF
TGTGCCAGCAGTGAAACCGGGAACCGTAATTCACCCCTCCACTTT
>TRBV18|TRBJ2-1|TRBD2|NA
CASSPQGLAGRSEQFF
TGTGCCAGCTCACCACAGGGACTAGCGGGCAGAAGTGAGCAGTTCTTC
>TRBV27|TRBJ1-1|NA|NA
CASSLLNRVGTEAFF
TGTGCCAGCAGTTTATTAAACAGGGTGGGCACTGAAGCTTTCTTT
>TRBV19|TRBJ1-4|NA|once
CASSIDQQLANEKLFF
TGTGCCAGTAGTATAGATCAGCAACTAGCAAATGAAAAACTGTTTTTT
>TRBV3-1/TRBV3-2|TRBJ1-1|TRBD1|NA
CASSQGQGAAEAFF
TGTGCCAGCAGCCAAGGACAGGGGGCCGCTGAAGCTTTCTTT
>TRBV18|TRBJ1-1|NA|NA
CASSPSPNTEAFF
TGTGCCAGCTCACCATCTCCGAACACTGAAGCTTTCTTT
>TRBV29-1|TRBJ1-1|NA|NA
CSVETGGLFF
TGCAGCGTTGAAACCGGGGGACTGTTCTTT
>TRBV5-1|TRBJ2-4|TRBD1|NA
CASSSAGTGKQYF
TGCGCCAGCAGCTCCGCTGGGACAGGGAAACAGTACTTC
>TRBV19|TRBJ2-3|TRBD2|NA
CASSTGDSASGPDTQYF
TGTGCCAGTAGTACAGGTGATTCGGCTAGCGGGCCAGATACGCAGTATTTT
>TRBV7-7|TRBJ2-7|TRBD1|NA
CASSPRQGSYEQYF
TGTGCTAGCAGCCCGAGACAGGGCTCCTACGAGCAGTACTTC
>TRBV29-1|TRBJ1-1|NA|NA
CSVEEVEGNTEAFF
TGCAGCGTTGAAGAGGTCGAGGGTAACACTGAAGCTTTCTTT
>TRBV5-1|TRBJ2-3|TRBD1|NA
CASNGRGRGDTQYF
TGCGCCAGCAACGGCAGGGGGCGCGGGGATACGCAGTATTTT
>TRBV6-6|TRBJ1-1|TRBD1|NA
CASENTGGRNTEAFF
TGTGCCAGCGAAAATACAGGGGGAAGGAACACTGAAGCTTTCTTT
>TRBV19|TRBJ1-2|TRBD1|NA
CASTSNRDRSTNGYTF
TGTGCCAGTACCTCAAACCGGGACAGGAGCACAAATGGCTACACCTTC
>TRBV4-1|TRBJ2-2|NA|NA
CASSPGTSNTGELFF
TGCGCCAGCAGCCCCGGGACTTCGAACACCGGGGAGCTGTTTTTT
>TRBV24-1|TRBJ1-4|NA|NA
CATSEPGPNEKLFF
TGTGCCACCAGTGAACCGGGTCCTAATGAAAAACTGTTTTTT
>TRBV29-1|TRBJ2-7|NA|once
CSVEGLHEQYF
TGCAGCGTTGAGGGGCTCCACGAGCAGTACTTC
>TRBV11-2|TRBJ2-5|NA|NA
CASSLMPRTQETQYF
TGTGCCAGCAGCTTAATGCCCAGGACTCAAGAGACCCAGTACTTC
>TRBV14|TRBJ2-5|TRBD2|NA
CASSQVLPGTRGRETQYF
TGTGCCAGCAGCCAAGTTCTCCCAGGGACTAGGGGTCGAGAGACCCAGTACTTC
>TRBV10-3|TRBJ2-5|TRBD1|once
CAIGYRGQETQYF
TGTGCCATCGGGTACAGGGGACAAGAGACCCAGTACTTC
>TRBV9|TRBJ1-5|NA|NA
CASSVVVGGVNQPQHF
TGTGCCAGCAGCGTAGTAGTCGGGGGGGTCAATCAGCCCCAGCATTTT
>TRBV19|TRBJ1-5|TRBD1|NA
CASSGQGGNQPQHF
TGTGCCAGTAGTGGACAGGGGGGCAATCAGCCCCAGCATTTT
>TRBV7-2|TRBJ2-5|TRBD1|NA
CASSSHRGSLVARTQYF
TGTGCCAGCAGCTCACACAGGGGGAGTCTAGTAGCCCGGACCCAGTACTTC
>TRBV7-9|TRBJ1-2|TRBD1|NA
CASSLYRDRPQANYGYTF
TGTGCCAGCAGCTTATACCGGGACAGGCCCCAAGCTAACTATGGCTACACCTTC
>TRBV19|TRBJ1-5|NA|NA
CASNPMSREHQPQHF
TGTGCCAGCAATCCGATGAGCAGGGAACATCAGCCCCAGCATTTT
>TRBV9|TRBJ1-6|NA|NA
CASRREGQNNSPLHF
TGTGCCAGCAGGAGGGAGGGGCAGAATAATTCACCCCTCCACTTT
>TRBV19|TRBJ1-3|TRBD1|NA
CASSMRGTGGFGNTIYF
TGTGCCAGTAGTATGCGAGGCACAGGGGGCTTTGGAAACACCATATATTTT
>TRBV5-4|TRBJ2-3|NA|NA
CASSLSAGTHQYF
TGTGCCAGCAGCTTGAGTGCCGGGACTCACCAGTATTTT
>TRBV7-3|TRBJ2-3|NA|NA
CASSIVGGSYDTQYF
TGTGCCAGCAGCATAGTAGGAGGTTCGTACGATACGCAGTATTTT
>TRBV11-2|TRBJ2-1|TRBD2|once
CASSPGLAGVRNEQFF
TGTGCCAGCAGCCCGGGACTAGCGGGAGTAAGGAATGAGCAGTTCTTC
>TRBV27|TRBJ2-5|TRBD2|NA
CASSLNGGGAQETQYF
TGTGCCAGCAGTTTAAACGGCGGGGGGGCACAAGAGACCCAGTACTTC
>TRBV10-3|TRBJ1-4|NA|NA
CAISESGQGNEKLFF
TGTGCCATCAGTGAGTCTGGGCAGGGTAATGAAAAACTGTTTTTT
>TRBV5-1|TRBJ2-1|NA|NA
CASSLALNRAEQFF
TGCGCCAGCAGCTTGGCCTTAAACAGGGCTGAGCAGTTCTTC
>TRBV6-2/TRBV6-3|TRBJ2-1|TRBD1|NA
CASSPRAGGRNEQFF
TGTGCCAGCAGCCCCCGGGCAGGGGGCAGGAATGAGCAGTTCTTC
>TRBV5-1|TRBJ2-2|NA|NA
CASSLSPGAGELFF
TGCGCCAGCAGCTTGTCGCCAGGGGCCGGGGAGCTGTTTTTT
>TRBV7-2|TRBJ2-3|NA|NA
CASSFHGLAEDTQYF
TGTGCCAGCAGCTTCCACGGGCTAGCTGAAGATACGCAGTATTTT
>TRBV18|TRBJ2-1|NA|NA
CASSPVQNEQFF
TGTGCCAGCTCACCGGTCCAGAATGAGCAGTTCTTC
>TRBV6-5|TRBJ1-3|NA|NA
CASSPQGTGNTIYF
TGTGCCAGCAGTCCTCAGGGGACTGGAAACACCATATATTTT
>TRBV29-1|TRBJ1-1|TRBD1|NA
CSVEPGRGSTEAFF
TGCAGCGTTGAGCCCGGCAGGGGGAGCACTGAAGCTTTCTTT
>TRBV9|TRBJ2-2|NA|NA
CASSPRDLAPNTGELFF
TGTGCCAGCAGCCCCAGAGACCTAGCGCCGAACACCGGGGAGCTGTTTTTT
>TRBV5-1|TRBJ1-1|TRBD1|NA
CASASSGGRAEAFF
TGCGCCAGCGCATCTTCAGGGGGTCGCGCTGAAGCTTTCTTT
>TRBV28|TRBJ2-1|TRBD2|NA
CASSLGGVNEQFF
TGTGCCAGCAGTTTAGGGGGGGTCAATGAGCAGTTCTTC
>TRBV5-1|TRBJ2-3|NA|once
CASRSGTGSSTDTQYF
TGCGCCAGCAGATCCGGGACTGGATCTAGCACAGATACGCAGTATTTT
>TRBV7-9|TRBJ1-1|NA|once
CASSLGAQTIEAFF
TGTGCCAGCAGCTTGGGGGCCCAGACGATTGAAGCTTTCTTT